The T cell receptor beta chain under discussion was sequenced for a study of CD8 T cells in ankylosing spondylitis. This clonotype has at least ten counts. The CDR3 runs 12 residues. From germline, CDR1 is DFQATT and CDR2 SNEGSKA (reference sequence). V was cut by 3 bases and J by 5 bases, with 10 bases left in between. TCRdb recomputed calls from the 5' RACE reads with MiXCR, one row per CDR3 protein. This sample carries under 250,000 distinct CDR3 sequences, roughly 32% of them seen once, and the ten largest clones take around 4.4%. Sequenced material: blood, either unsorted or a sorted T cell fraction (not recorded which). This chain connects TRBV20-1 to TRBJ1-1; D is unresolved. This TCR came from a male donor with ankylosing spondylitis or in good health (not recorded which). The CDR3 is CSASNGLTEAFF. Here the CDR3 DNA reads TGCAGTGCTAGCAACGGTTTGACTGAAGCTTTCTTT.